This T cell receptor beta chain appears in the sequencing data of a study of Graves' ophthalmopathy and Graves' hyperthyroidism (dated by TCRdb to about 2018). In the study overall: Stable hyperthyroidism was defined as no progression to ophthalmopathy within 18 months of follow-up. The study used TCR beta repertoire signatures to distinguish Graves' ophthalmopathy from Graves' hyperthyroidism and to predict progression to ophthalmopathy. In total, 135 blood samples were TCR-sequenced: roughly 45 ophthalmopathy, roughly 80 hyperthyroidism and approximately 17 hyperthyroidism-to-ophthalmopathy patients. To explore V-J signatures that distinguish ophthalmopathy from hyperthyroidism, a discovery set of under 110 patients was enrolled, made up of 40 to 45 with ophthalmopathy and 55 to 65 with stable hyperthyroidism. An independent validation cohort comprised 18 hyperthyroidism patients and 15 to 17 patients who later progressed from hyperthyroidism to ophthalmopathy. In 6 or 7 hyperthyroidism patients, T-cell repertoires of thyroid tissue and blood were compared. Once sampling was done, hyperthyroidism patients were given methimazole at a starting dose of 30 mg daily, while ophthalmopathy patients were given high-dose intravenous methylprednisolone.

This clonotype has at least ten counts. Its antigen has not been determined. No much larger clone exists at a distance of one base, and base qualities are not known. Here is what the overall study found, with its caveats: Among expanded thyroid clonotypes with frequency above 0.001, most also showed up in blood, which suggests that blood repertoires may reflect the thyroid immune response. The 13-signature model separated ophthalmopathy from stable hyperthyroidism with roughly 90% sensitivity and almost 84% specificity in cross-validation, and 80%/75% in the test set. Sample size was not predetermined statistically, and investigators were not blinded to group allocation. In validation, the model predicted ophthalmopathy progression with 55% to 71% sensitivity and around 72% specificity; 12 predicted patients were CT-confirmed with GO in a median of about 6.1 months.

The hyperthyroidism patients were 18 to 65 years old and newly diagnosed, with a disease duration of less than 2 months. Patients with other autoimmune diseases, uncontrolled infections, pregnancy or lactation were excluded. Diagnosis was based on clinical symptoms, serum thyroxine, TRAb, thyroid ultrasound and orbital computed tomography. Trizol reagent was used to extract the total RNA, and its quality was then checked on an Agilent 2100 Bioanalyzer. As encoded in the germline V gene, CDR1 is MNHEY while CDR2 is SVGAGI. The CDR3, from cysteine to phenylalanine, totals 12 residues. Only the CDR3 portion is preserved as DNA: 36 bases, with reading frame beginning at the first base. V lost 8 bases and J lost 6 bases; the stretch between them is 14 bases long. For repertoire sequencing, the TCR beta CDR3 regions were amplified from RNA transcripts. The first round was an RT-PCR using HTBI primers with the Qiagen OneStep RT-PCR kit, and this first round was followed by a second-round multiplex PCR, then size selection and purification. The libraries underwent paired-end sequencing with 100 bp reads on an Illumina HiSeq2000. As for how the authors treated the data: SOAPnuke was used to process the reads, throwing out any read that had adapters, had uncalled bases, had a mean Phred below 15, or lacked an exact constant-primer or identifier match. COPE v1.2.5 was used to merge the high-quality paired reads. Each unique nucleotide sequence was treated as a clonotype, and MiTCR v1.1 was used to align the clonotypes to the IMGT TRB V, D and J references. The analysis was limited to V-J combinations with a frequency above 0.0001, which together covered roughly 99% of the repertoires. A TCR clonal expansion and chaos score per V-J combination was defined as the ratio of F50 clonal expansion to chaos observed in the TCRdist matrix. Features were reduced by Welch's t-statistics and random forest to over ten V-J combinations, which fed a naive Bayes classifier. Thyroid-blood repertoire similarity was quantified with the Morisita-Horn index. TCRdb cleaned the public reads at Q25 with fastp, built clones with MiXCR and kept in-frame beta chains. Every CDR3 protein is listed once, alongside the most common genes and DNA of its rows. The V and J calls come from TCRdb's annotation, not from the publication. This sample gives 900,000 to 1,200,000 distinct CDR3 sequences in total; about 38% of them show up just once. Around 10% of the sample is taken by the ten largest.

Sequencing was performed on peripheral blood or thyroid tissue (not recorded which). The source of this sequence is an adult man with Graves' hyperthyroidism. The chain joins TRBV6-5 to TRBJ2-7, with the D gene not confidently named. The DNA reads TGTGCCAGCGGGTGGTTAGGACGCGAGCAGTACTTC. Translated, it reads CASGWLGREQYF.